Included here is one T cell receptor (beta chain) sequence, with context. The source of the sample is a study of shared clonotypes between healthy human individuals. Naive CD8 cells were CD45RO-negative, positively selected for CCR7, excluding terminally differentiated effector memory CD45RA+ cells. The V end was cut by 2 bases, the J end by 7 bases, with 2 bases between. Germline CDR1 reads MNHEY; CDR2 reads SMNVEV (reference sequence). CDR3 length: 11 amino acids. Measured with immunoSEQ multiplex PCR; TCRdb has only the in-frame clones, and not every one. The table shows roughly 590,000 clones, with around 95% occurring only once.

Sequences were obtained from naive CD8+ T cells sorted from blood. V gene TRBV27 combines with J gene TRBJ2-2; D unclear. The sequence derives from a woman in her 30s in good health. In nucleotides, the CDR3 is TGTGCCAGCAGTTTAAACGGGGAGCTGTTTTTT. Protein: CASSLNGELFF.